This T cell receptor beta chain emerged from a study of radiotherapy plus CTLA-4 blockade in lung cancer. Trimming removed 10 bases at V and 10 bases at J, with 20 bases between. The CDR3 is made up of 14 amino acids. CDR1 and CDR2 (germline): ENHRY, SYGVKD. Those with chemo-refractory metastatic non-small-cell lung cancer were treated with focal radiation combined with CTLA-4 blockade using ipilimumab. The table came from immunoSEQ multiplex PCR; TCRdb's copy has only in-frame clones and leaves some out. The data contain approximately 110,000 clones, approximately 80% of them singletons. V usage is TRBV10-3 and J usage is TRBJ1-6; a weak D match, TRBD1 (6 bases). Sequencing used peripheral blood, obtained from a patient treated with radiotherapy plus ipilimumab. This clonotype originated in a human donor with non-small cell lung cancer that progressed on radiotherapy plus ipilimumab. Some clones in this sample may be carry-over from other donors' samples. This chain's CDR3 is CATRGTGLKSPLHF. The DNA of the CDR3 is TGTGCCACCAGGGGAACAGGGTTGAAGTCACCCCTCCACTTT.